Listed here are 7 T cell receptor beta chains from one sample, sequenced in a study of T cells in tuberculosis. Sequenced by immunoSEQ multiplex PCR; TCRdb stores in-frame clones only, minus some. This sample yields more than 70,000 clones, of which approximately 91% are seen a single time; approximately 1.9% belongs to the top ten. Thawed, overnight-rested PBMC were stained with GMM-loaded CD1B tetramer, viability dye and anti-CD3, then sorted. C32 glucose monomycolate from Rhodococcus equi was loaded onto the CD1B tetramers. The sequenced sample consisted of CD1b-GMM tetramer-negative cells sorted from PBMCs. All receptors come from an adult woman with latent tuberculosis.

The gene calls are TRBV4-2 and TRBJ2-7; no firm D call. Germline values: CDR1 LGHNA, CDR2 YNFKEQ. This CDR3 comprises 16 residues. Trimming took 1 base from V and 2 from J, leaving 15 bases between them. The DNA for the CDR3 is TGTGCCAGCAGCCAAGTGGCCCTGCCCCAAACCTACGAGCAGTACTTC. This encodes CASSQVALPQTYEQYF.

The rearrangement uses TRBV5-5 and TRBJ1-1, with 7 bases aligning to TRBD1. J lost 7 bases, V lost 4 bases, and 4 bases had no gene match. This CDR3 spans 12 amino acids. In germline, CDR1 is SGHKS, CDR2 YYEKEE (reference sequence). CDR3 sequence reads: CASSLRDSEAFF. CDR3 nucleotides: TGTGCCAGCAGCCTCCGGGACAGTGAAGCTTTCTTT.

This chain uses TRBV5-6 with TRBJ2-5; D gene ambiguous. From germline, CDR1 is SGHDT and CDR2 YYEEEE. This CDR3 is built from 13 residues. Trimming took 0 bases from V and 7 from J, leaving 10 bases between them. This CDR3 is CASSLGLPGTQYF. The CDR3 DNA sequence: TGTGCCAGCAGCTTGGGACTGCCGGGGACCCAGTACTTC.

The CDR3 protein is CATSRDGQGGRDTQYF. CDR3 nucleotide sequence: TGTGCCACCAGCAGAGACGGACAAGGGGGTAGAGATACGCAGTATTTT. The V and J genes are TRBV15 and TRBJ2-3; D might be TRBD1 (6 bases). CDR1 is LNHNV and CDR2 is YYDKDF in the germline V gene (reference sequence). V lost 0 bases and J lost 5, with 15 bases in between. This CDR3 is built from 16 residues.

This sequence joins TRBV27 and TRBJ2-3; TRBD1 matches 10 bases. V trimming: 6 bases; J trimming: 3 bases; junction bases outside the gene matches: 6. The CDR3 is 15 residues long. The germline V gene encodes CDR1 MNHEY and CDR2 SMNVEV (reference sequence). CDR3 in amino acids: CASSNRDRGTDTQYF. DNA for the CDR3: TGTGCCAGCAGCAACCGGGACAGGGGTACAGATACGCAGTATTTT.

CDR3 in amino acids: CASSVASRDRPYTF. In nucleotides, the CDR3 is TGTGCCAGCAGCGTAGCGTCTCGGGACAGGCCATACACCTTC. This chain links TRBV9 with TRBJ1-2; 8 bases match TRBD1. J lost 11 bases, V lost 0 bases, and 9 bases had no gene match. Germline assignment: CDR1 SGDLS and CDR2 YYNGEE. This CDR3 is 14 amino acids long.

The gene calls are TRBV5-6 and TRBJ2-5; D unresolved. Germline CDR1 SGHDT, CDR2 YYEEEE. The CDR3 has 14 residues. V was pared by 1 base and J by 5 bases, with 12 bases between. The CDR3 loop is CASSLKAGTETQYF. The CDR3 DNA reads as TGTGCCAGCAGCTTGAAGGCAGGTACGGAGACCCAGTACTTC.